The following is a TCR beta chain sequence with its context. These data are taken from a study of blood T cell repertoires in COVID-19. Looking at the study overall: COVID-19 samples from acute and convalescent phases originated in the United States, Italy and Spain. Nucleic acid was either cDNA or gDNA, and it came from T cells, B-cell-depleted T cells, or PBMCs.

Per the original methods: Nucleated cell counts were estimated from reference gene primer amplification. The table came from immunoSEQ multiplex PCR; TCRdb's copy has only in-frame clones and leaves some out. The V and J calls and clone size are taken from that table; D and trimming were inferred from the DNA. Here the sample spans 100,000 to 150,000 clones, 90% to 95% being singletons. While infection was still active, Seattle patients were enrolled and then followed longitudinally. Material for sequencing was peripheral blood. This receptor was identified in a man aged 50 to 59 with COVID-19, enrolled during active disease.

The DNA of the CDR3 is TGTGCCAGTAGTCCGGACACAATGAACACTGAAGCTTTCTTT. Protein product: CASSPDTMNTEAFF. The chain links TRBV19 to TRBJ1-1, with D possibly matching TRBD1 (5 bases). V lost 5 bases and J 0 bases, leaving 10 bases between the germline ends. The germline V gene encodes CDR1 LNHDA and CDR2 SQIVND (reference sequence). This CDR3 is built from 14 residues.